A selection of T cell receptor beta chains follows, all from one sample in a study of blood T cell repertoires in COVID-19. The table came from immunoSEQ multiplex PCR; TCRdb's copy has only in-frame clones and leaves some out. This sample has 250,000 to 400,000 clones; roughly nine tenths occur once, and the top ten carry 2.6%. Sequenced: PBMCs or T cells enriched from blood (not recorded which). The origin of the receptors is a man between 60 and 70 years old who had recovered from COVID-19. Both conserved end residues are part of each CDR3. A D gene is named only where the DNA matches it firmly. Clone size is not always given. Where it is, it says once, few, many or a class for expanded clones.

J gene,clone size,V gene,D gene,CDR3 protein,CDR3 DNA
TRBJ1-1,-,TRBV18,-,CASSPGDSRRVNTEAFF,TGTGCCAGCTCACCGGGGGACTCCCGAAGGGTGAACACTGAAGCTTTCTTT
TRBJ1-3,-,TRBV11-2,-,CASSRQAASGNTIYF,TGTGCCAGCAGTCGACAGGCGGCCTCTGGAAACACCATATATTTT
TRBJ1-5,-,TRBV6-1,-,CASSEGARQPQHF,TGTGCCAGCAGTGAGGGGGCGCGTCAGCCCCAGCATTTT
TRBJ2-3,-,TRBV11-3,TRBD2,CASSPPGTSGSQYTQYF,TGTGCCAGCAGCCCCCCTGGGACTAGCGGGAGTCAGTATACGCAGTATTTT
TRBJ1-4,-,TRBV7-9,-,CASSRWDTVNEKLFF,TGTGCCAGCAGCCGGTGGGACACTGTAAATGAAAAACTGTTTTTT
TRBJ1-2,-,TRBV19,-,CASSIGGHRTYGYTF,TGTGCCAGTAGTATAGGCGGCCACCGTACCTATGGCTACACCTTC
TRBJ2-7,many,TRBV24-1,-,CATSDRGRLTDEQYF,TGTGCCACCAGTGATCGGGGTCGATTGACCGACGAGCAGTACTTC
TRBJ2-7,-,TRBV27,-,CASSLVGGPYEQYF,TGTGCCAGCAGTTTAGTCGGGGGGCCCTACGAGCAGTACTTC
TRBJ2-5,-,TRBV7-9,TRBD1,CASSLETGEVRETQYF,TGTGCCAGCAGCTTAGAGACAGGGGAGGTACGAGAGACCCAGTACTTC
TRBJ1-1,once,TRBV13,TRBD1,CASSLRTGRANTEAFF,TGTGCCAGCAGCTTGAGGACAGGGAGGGCGAACACTGAAGCTTTCTTT
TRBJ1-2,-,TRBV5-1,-,CASSLALSNYGYTF,TGCGCCAGCAGCTTGGCTCTGTCGAACTATGGCTACACCTTC
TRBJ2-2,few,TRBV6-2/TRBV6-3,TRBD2,CASSLTSGRTGELFF,TGTGCCAGCAGTTTGACTAGCGGTAGGACCGGGGAGCTGTTTTTT
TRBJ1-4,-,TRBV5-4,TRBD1,CASSSGTGHEKLFF,TGTGCCAGCAGCTCCGGGACAGGGCATGAAAAACTGTTTTTT
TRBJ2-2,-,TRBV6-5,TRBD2,CASTRLAGELGELFF,TGTGCCAGCACGAGACTAGCGGGAGAATTGGGGGAGCTGTTTTTT
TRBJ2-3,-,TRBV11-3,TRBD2,CASSRAGGRTDTQYF,TGTGCCAGCAGCCGAGCGGGGGGGCGCACAGATACGCAGTATTTT
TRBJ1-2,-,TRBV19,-,CASTLGRANYGYTF,TGTGCCAGTACCCTGGGGAGAGCTAACTATGGCTACACCTTC
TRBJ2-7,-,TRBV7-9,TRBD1,CASSRQRDRPYEQYF,TGTGCCAGCAGCAGACAGAGGGACAGACCCTACGAGCAGTACTTC
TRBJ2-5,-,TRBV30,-,CAWSVGLQETQYF,TGTGCCTGGAGTGTGGGCTTACAAGAGACCCAGTACTTC
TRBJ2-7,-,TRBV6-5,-,CASSAGFGSYEQYF,TGTGCCAGCTCTGCGGGATTTGGCTCCTACGAGCAGTACTTC
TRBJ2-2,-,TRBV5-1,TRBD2,CASRKLAGGAANTGELFF,TGCGCCAGCAGAAAACTAGCGGGAGGGGCCGCGAACACCGGGGAGCTGTTTTTT
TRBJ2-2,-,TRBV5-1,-,CASSLELAGKLELFF,TGCGCCAGCAGCTTGGAGTTGGCGGGGAAGCTGGAGCTGTTTTTT
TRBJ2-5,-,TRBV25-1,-,CASSEWAGQFQETQYF,TGTGCCAGCAGTGAATGGGCGGGACAGTTTCAAGAGACCCAGTACTTC
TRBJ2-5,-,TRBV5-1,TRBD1,CASSSRRTGGSETQYF,TGCGCCAGCAGCTCCCGGCGGACAGGGGGATCTGAGACCCAGTACTTC
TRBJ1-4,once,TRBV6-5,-,CASSYAGEINEKLFF,TGTGCCAGCAGTTACGCAGGGGAAATTAATGAAAAACTGTTTTTT
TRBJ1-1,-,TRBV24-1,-,CATRPQENTEAFF,TGTGCCACCAGGCCACAGGAGAACACTGAAGCTTTCTTT
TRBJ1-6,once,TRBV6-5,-,CASSRQEPLHF,TGTGCCAGCAGCAGGCAGGAACCCCTCCACTTT
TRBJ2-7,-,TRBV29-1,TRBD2,CSVEQTSAEQYF,TGCAGCGTCGAACAGACTAGCGCAGAGCAGTACTTC
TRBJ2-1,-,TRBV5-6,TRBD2,CASSLGTSGAEQFF,TGTGCCAGCAGCTTGGGGACTAGCGGCGCTGAGCAGTTCTTC
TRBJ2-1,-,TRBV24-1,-,CATSRVISLDNEQFF,TGTGCCACCAGTCGGGTGATCTCCCTCGACAATGAGCAGTTCTTC
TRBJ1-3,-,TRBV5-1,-,CASCPMSLSGNTIYF,TGCGCCAGCTGCCCGATGAGTCTCTCTGGAAACACCATATATTTT